A single sample gave rise to the 25 T cell receptor beta chains below, sequenced in a study of T-cell memory formation after mild COVID-19 listed by TCRdb under 2021. The method was 5' RACE. The reads were generated on an Illumina NovaSeq 6000. TCRdb took the public reads, trimmed them with fastp at Q25, ran MiXCR for clone calling and kept in-frame beta chains. Under each unique CDR3 protein, matching rows form one entry showing the most common genes and DNA. The table for this sample lists approximately 350,000 distinct CDR3 sequences; approximately 15% of them were counted only once. Together, the top ten hold 22% of the sample. The sample consisted of PBMCs or a T cell subset sorted from them (not recorded which). The receptors come from a man aged 18-30 years who had mild COVID-19 (a few samples of this study predate the infection). The sample titles of this study are shuffled in the database, so cell type and time point are left out; the donor was told from shared clones.

This clonotype turned up a few times. The chain joins TRBV7-9 to TRBJ2-7, with D perhaps given as TRBD1 or TRBD2 (5 bases each). The CDR3 runs 12 residues. Germline V gene sequence: CDR1 SEHNR, CDR2 FQNEAQ (reference sequence). V shed 8 bases and J shed 3 bases, with 11 bases lying between them. The CDR3 sequence is CASGGANYEQYV. The CDR3 DNA reads as TGTGCCAGCGGGGGAGCCAACTACGAGCAGTACGTC.

The V gene is TRBV18, the J gene TRBJ2-5; 8 nucleotides align to TRBD2. Germline V gene sequence: CDR1 KGHSH, CDR2 LQKENI. CDR3 length: 16 residues. V was clipped by 3 bases and J by 5 bases; unmatched bases: 11. The CDR3 region is CASSPLERGPPETQYF. The DNA for the CDR3 is TGTGCCAGCTCACCTCTCGAGCGGGGGCCGCCGGAGACCCAGTACTTC.

The rearrangement uses TRBV5-1 and TRBJ2-5, with 9 nucleotides matching TRBD1. There are 12 residues in the CDR3. The germline CDR1 and CDR2 sequences are SGHRS and YFSETQ. Trimming removed 5 bases from V and 10 bases from J; junction bases left unmatched: 6. The CDR3 loop is CASSTGGLGQYF. The CDR3 nucleotides read TGCGCCAGCAGTACAGGGGGCCTGGGCCAGTACTTC.

This clonotype appeared a few times. The chain combines TRBV12-3 or TRBV12-4 with TRBJ2-7, with 10 bases fitting TRBD1. This CDR3 region has 15 residues. V was pared by 8 bases and J by 0 bases, with 7 bases of the junction left unmatched. CDR3 bases: TGTGCCAGCGGGCCCCGGGACAGGGGCTCCTACGAGCAGTACTTC. Its translation is CASGPRDRGSYEQYF.

This clonotype appeared many times. V is TRBV6-2 or TRBV6-3 and J is TRBJ2-3; D not resolved. From germline, CDR1 is MNHEY and CDR2 SVGEGT. The CDR3 length is 14 residues. V lost 1 base, J lost 2 bases, and 7 bases lay in between. CDR3 loop: CASSYWKVTDTQYF. CDR3 bases: TGTGCCAGCAGTTACTGGAAGGTCACAGATACGCAGTATTTT.

V gene TRBV20-1 combines with J gene TRBJ2-7; 7 nucleotides match TRBD1. CDR1 and CDR2 (germline): DFQATT, SNEGSKA (reference sequence). The CDR3 spans 13 residues. The CDR3 region has the DNA TGCAGCTATCTTAACAGGGGCTCCTACGAGCAGTACTTC. It encodes CSYLNRGSYEQYF.

This clonotype was detected only a few times. This rearrangement joins TRBV3-1 to TRBJ2-6; 9 bases map to TRBD2. With V trimmed by 6 bases and J by 3 bases, 18 bases remained unmatched. The CDR3 runs 20 residues. Germline CDR1 reads LGHDT; CDR2 reads YNNKEL (reference sequence). The CDR3 nucleotides read TGTGCCAGCAGACGAGAGCTAGCGGGGCCGTCTTCTCGTGGGGCCAACGTCCTGACTTTC. This translates into CASRRELAGPSSRGANVLTF.

This rearrangement joins TRBV10-3 to TRBJ1-1, with 10 bases fitting TRBD1. The CDR3 has 18 residues. V lost 7 bases and J lost 1; bases outside the gene matches: 15. Per the germline V gene, CDR1 is ENHRY and CDR2 is SYGVKD. CDR3 sequence reads: CAITPGQGTRATNTEAFF. CDR3 sequence (DNA): TGTGCCATCACCCCGGGACAGGGGACCAGGGCGACGAACACTGAAGCTTTCTTT.

The V and J genes are TRBV5-1 and TRBJ2-7; D possibly corresponds to TRBD2 (6 bases). V lost 4 bases, J lost 1 base, and 15 bases lay in between. Germline V gene sequence: CDR1 SGHRS, CDR2 YFSETQ. The CDR3 is made up of 15 amino acids. CDR3 in amino acids: CASSPGGSPSYEQYV. Written as DNA, the CDR3 is TGCGCCAGCAGCCCCGGAGGGTCACCTTCCTACGAGCAGTACGTC.

This chain joins TRBV20-1 and TRBJ2-3; 8 bases are a match to TRBD2. This CDR3 is built from 14 residues. After removal of 1 base from V and 2 bases from J, the junction contained 2 bases not matched to a gene. Germline CDR1 and CDR2: DFQATT and SNEGSKA (reference sequence). The CDR3 DNA sequence: TGCAGTGCTAGAGCGGGGGGGCTCACAGATACGCAGTATTTT. Translated, it gives CSARAGGLTDTQYF.

This clonotype was recorded a few times. The chain combines TRBV20-1 with TRBJ2-3; 9 bases map to TRBD2. Germline loops: CDR1 DFQATT, CDR2 SNEGSKA (reference sequence). The junction had 8 bases not matched to a gene; V was cut back by 5 bases and J by 2 bases. The CDR3 sequence is 15 residues long. CDR3 residues: CSAPQAGGDTDTQYF. The CDR3 DNA is TGCAGTGCTCCTCAGGCGGGGGGGGACACAGATACGCAGTATTTT.

This clonotype showed up just a few times. The chain combines TRBV6-1 with TRBJ2-1, with D possibly being TRBD2 (7 bases). This CDR3 is built from 17 residues. The V and J ends lost 5 bases and 12 bases respectively, with 29 bases between them. Germline loops: CDR1 MNHNS, CDR2 SASEGT. The CDR3: CASSQGGGGGLVLGQFF. The CDR3 nucleotides are TGTGCCAGCAGTCAGGGCGGTGGCGGGGGCCTCGTTTTGGGGCAGTTCTTC.

J is TRBJ1-1 and V is TRBV5-6; 9 nucleotides align to TRBD1. The V gene's germline CDR1 is SGHDT and CDR2 YYEEEE. The CDR3 spans 15 residues. The V and J ends lost 3 bases and 0 bases, in that order; junction bases with no gene match: 3. The CDR3 loop reads CASSYGTGLNTEAFF. CDR3 coding DNA: TGTGCCAGCAGCTACGGGACAGGGCTGAACACTGAAGCTTTCTTT. Combining the CDR3 with reference TRBV5-6 and TRBJ1-1 gives the whole variable domain DAGVTQSPTHLIKTRGQQVTLRCSPKSGHDTVSWYQQALGQGPQFIFQYYEEEERQRGNFPDRFSGHQFPNYSSELNVNALLLGDSALYLCASSYGTGLNTEAFFGQGTRLTVV.

This clonotype was seen more than once but under ten times. The rearrangement uses TRBV7-2 and TRBJ1-5, with TRBD1 matching 9 bases. The length of the CDR3 is 16 residues. Germline V gene sequence: CDR1 SGHTA, CDR2 FQGNSA. V shed 5 bases and J 0 bases; nucleotides not matched to a gene: 5. As DNA, the CDR3 is TGTGCCAGCAGCATAATACAGGGGGCTAGCAATCAGCCCCAGCATTTT. Its protein is CASSIIQGASNQPQHF.

The V call is TRBV6-5, the J call TRBJ2-5, with D possibly TRBD1 on 6 matching bases. Trimming pared 10 bases from V and 5 bases from J, leaving 17 bases between. CDR1 MNHEY and CDR2 SVGAGI come from the germline V gene. The CDR3 is 13 residues long. CDR3 in amino acids: CATRGTGYETQYF. Written as DNA, the CDR3 is TGTGCCACCAGGGGAACAGGGTACGAGACCCAGTACTTC.

A few counts support this clonotype. The chain couples TRBV6-5 to TRBJ2-2; 9 bases align to TRBD1. The CDR3 totals 15 residues. The germline CDR1 and CDR2 sequences are MNHEY and SVGAGI. V dropped 2 bases and J dropped 8; count of bases not matched to a gene: 6. The CDR3 DNA is TGTGCCAGCAGTTACGGGACAGGGTTCAGAGGGGAGCTGTTTTTT. Amino acid sequence: CASSYGTGFRGELFF.

This chain joins TRBV2 and TRBJ1-2; 7 bases map to TRBD1. Germline-derived CDR1 and CDR2 are SNHLY and FYNNEI. The CDR3 totals 13 residues. The trim removed 7 bases at V and 4 bases at J, leaving 6 bases unmatched. The CDR3 DNA sequence: TGTGCCAGCAACGAGGGGGCTTTCTATGGCTACACCTTC. This sequence encodes CASNEGAFYGYTF.

V usage is TRBV7-6 and J usage is TRBJ1-5; TRBD1 is a possible D gene (6 bases). Per germline, CDR1 SGHVS and CDR2 FNYEAQ. The CDR3 has 16 amino acids. V lost 5 bases, J lost 2 bases, and 16 bases lay in between. The CDR3 DNA follows: TGTGCCAGCAGCCTCACAGGGTATCGCGGCAATCAGCCCCAGCATTTT. Translated: CASSLTGYRGNQPQHF.

The sample holds a few counts of this clonotype. This chain's CDR3 is CASSSGTSGVYEQFF. The CDR3 DNA reads TGTGCCAGCAGTTCCGGGACTAGCGGGGTCTATGAGCAGTTCTTC. The rearrangement links TRBV12-3 or TRBV12-4 to TRBJ2-1; TRBD2 aligns across 13 bases. The CDR3 spans 15 residues. Trimming took 4 bases from V and 8 from J; bases not matched to a gene: 5.

V gene TRBV7-9 combines with J gene TRBJ1-1; the D gene is possibly TRBD1 (5 bases). In germline, CDR1 is SEHNR, CDR2 FQNEAQ (reference sequence). CDR3 length: 14 residues. V lost 1 base and J 10 bases, leaving 16 bases between the germline ends. DNA for the CDR3: TGTGCCAGCAGCTTAGGTGGCCAGGGTGGATCAGCTTTCTTT. It translates to CASSLGGQGGSAFF. The variable domain in full, with the rest retrieved from reference TRBV7-9 and TRBJ1-1, is DTGVSQNPRHKITKRGQNVTFRCDPISEHNRLYWYRQTLGQGPEFLTYFQNEAQLEKSRLLSDRFSAERPKGSFSTLEIQRTEQGDSAMYLCASSLGGQGGSAFFGQGTRLTVV.

The rearrangement joins TRBV11-2 to TRBJ1-2, with a weak D call TRBD1 (5 bases). CDR1 and CDR2 (germline): SGHAT, FQNNGV. CDR3 length: 14 amino acids. Trimming took off 5 bases at V and 5 bases at J, with 15 bases between the two ends. DNA for the CDR3: TGTGCCAGCAGCCGCCCCCCGCAGGGTTATGGCTACACCTTC. Its protein is CASSRPPQGYGYTF. Full variable domain (outside the CDR3, taken from reference TRBV11-2 and TRBJ1-2): EAGVAQSPRYKIIEKRQSVAFWCNPISGHATLYWYQQILGQGPKLLIQFQNNGVVDDSQLPKDRFSAERLKGVDSTLKIQPAKLEDSAVYLCASSRPPQGYGYTFGSGTRLTVV.

This clonotype was counted once. The chain has TRBV9 and TRBJ1-2; D gene uncertain. This CDR3 is 17 amino acids long. Trimming took 0 bases from V and 4 from J, leaving 19 bases between them. The V gene's germline CDR1 is SGDLS and CDR2 YYNGEE. CDR3 sequence (DNA): TGTGCCAGCAGCGTAGGAGGGCGGCGTGTATCTGGCTATGGCTACACCTTC. Protein sequence: CASSVGGRRVSGYGYTF.

The gene calls are TRBV5-1 and TRBJ1-2; 7 nucleotides match TRBD1. Trimming cost V 3 bases and J 7 bases; bases outside gene matches: 12. Germline V gene lookup returns CDR1 SGHRS and CDR2 YFSETQ. The CDR3 is made up of 15 amino acids. CDR3 sequence (DNA): TGCGCCAGCAGCTCAGGGACAGAGATGGTTGGTGGCTACACCTTC. It specifies CASSSGTEMVGGYTF. Full variable domain (missing parts from reference TRBV5-1 and TRBJ1-2): KAGVTQTPRYLIKTRGQQVTLSCSPISGHRSVSWYQQTPGQGLQFLFEYFSETQRNKGNFPGRFSGRQFSNSRSEMNVSTLELGDSALYLCASSSGTEMVGGYTFGSGTRLTVV.

The rearrangement joins TRBV12-3 or TRBV12-4 to TRBJ2-2; D might be TRBD2 (5 bases). V dropped 7 bases and J dropped 6 bases, with 15 bases sitting between them. The CDR3 runs to 14 residues. The DNA of the CDR3 is TGTGCCAGCACCCGGGTCGGGGTGGCCGGGGAGCTGTTTTTT. Its protein product is CASTRVGVAGELFF.

This clonotype was found many times. The chain recombines TRBV20-1 with TRBJ2-1; 9 positions match TRBD1. Looked up from germline, CDR1 is DFQATT and CDR2 is SNEGSKA (reference sequence). The CDR3 is 14 amino acids. V dropped 6 bases and J dropped 7; count of bases not matched to a gene: 10. CDR3 DNA sequence: TGCAGTGCGAGCGGGACAGGGAGGTTGAATGAGCAGTTCTTC. Protein product: CSASGTGRLNEQFF.